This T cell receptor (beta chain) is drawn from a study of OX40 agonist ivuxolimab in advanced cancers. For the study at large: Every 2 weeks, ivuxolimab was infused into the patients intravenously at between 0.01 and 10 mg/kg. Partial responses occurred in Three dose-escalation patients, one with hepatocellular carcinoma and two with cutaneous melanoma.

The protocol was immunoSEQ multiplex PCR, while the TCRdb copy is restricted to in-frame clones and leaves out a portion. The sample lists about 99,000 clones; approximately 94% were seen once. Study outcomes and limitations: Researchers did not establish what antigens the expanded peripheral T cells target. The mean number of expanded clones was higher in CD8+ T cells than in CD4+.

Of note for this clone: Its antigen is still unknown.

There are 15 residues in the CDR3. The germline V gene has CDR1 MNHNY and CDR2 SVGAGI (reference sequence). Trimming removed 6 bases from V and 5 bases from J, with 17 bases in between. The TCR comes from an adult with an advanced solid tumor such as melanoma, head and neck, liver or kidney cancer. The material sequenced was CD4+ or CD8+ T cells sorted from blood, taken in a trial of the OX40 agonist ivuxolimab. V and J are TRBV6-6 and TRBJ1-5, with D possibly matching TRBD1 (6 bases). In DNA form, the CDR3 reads TGTGCCAGCAGCCCTCGACAGGTTGGGGATCAGCCCCAGCATTTT. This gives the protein CASSPRQVGDQPQHF.